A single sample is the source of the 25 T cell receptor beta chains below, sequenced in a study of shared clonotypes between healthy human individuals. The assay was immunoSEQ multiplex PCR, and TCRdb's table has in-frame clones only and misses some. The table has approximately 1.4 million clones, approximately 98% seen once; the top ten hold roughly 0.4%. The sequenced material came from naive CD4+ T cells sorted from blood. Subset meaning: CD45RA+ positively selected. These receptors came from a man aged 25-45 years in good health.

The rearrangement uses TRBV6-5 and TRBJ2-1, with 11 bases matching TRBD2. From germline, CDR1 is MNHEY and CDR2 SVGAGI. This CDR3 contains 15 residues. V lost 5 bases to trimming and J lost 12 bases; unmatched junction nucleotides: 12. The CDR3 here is CASSPPTSGTSPQFF. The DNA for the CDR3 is TGTGCCAGCAGTCCTCCGACTAGCGGGACTTCGCCGCAGTTCTTC.

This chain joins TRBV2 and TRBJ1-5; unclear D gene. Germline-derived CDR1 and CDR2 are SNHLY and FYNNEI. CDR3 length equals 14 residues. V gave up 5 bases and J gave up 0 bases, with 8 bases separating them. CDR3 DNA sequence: TGTGCCAGCAGTATGAGAAATAGCAATCAGCCCCAGCATTTT. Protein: CASSMRNSNQPQHF.

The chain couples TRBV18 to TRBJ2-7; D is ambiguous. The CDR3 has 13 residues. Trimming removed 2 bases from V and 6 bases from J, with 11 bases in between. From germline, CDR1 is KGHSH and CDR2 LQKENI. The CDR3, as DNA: TGTGCCAGCTCACCATTAAGGAACGGCGAGCAGTACTTC. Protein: CASSPLRNGEQYF.

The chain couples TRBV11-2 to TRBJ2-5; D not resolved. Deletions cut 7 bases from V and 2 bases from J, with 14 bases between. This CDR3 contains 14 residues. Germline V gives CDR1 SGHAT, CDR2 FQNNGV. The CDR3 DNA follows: TGTGCCAGCACCAAACTGAAGGAACAAGAGACCCAGTACTTC. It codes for CASTKLKEQETQYF.

The CDR3 DNA is TGTGCCAGTAGTATTAGAGTCGATGAGCAGTTCTTC. Translated: CASSIRVDEQFF. The genes are TRBV19 and TRBJ2-1, with unresolved D. This CDR3 has 12 residues. Trimming cost V 3 bases and J 8 bases, with 8 bases left between them. The germline V gene encodes CDR1 LNHDA and CDR2 SQIVND (reference sequence).

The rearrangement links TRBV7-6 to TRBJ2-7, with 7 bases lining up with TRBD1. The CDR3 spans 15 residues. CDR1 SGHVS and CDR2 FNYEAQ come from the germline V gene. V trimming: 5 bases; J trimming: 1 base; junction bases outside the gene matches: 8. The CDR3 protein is CASSARTGLSYEQYF. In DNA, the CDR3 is TGTGCCAGCAGCGCCCGGACAGGCCTTTCCTACGAGCAGTACTTC. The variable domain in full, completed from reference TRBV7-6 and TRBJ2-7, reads GAGVSQSPRYKVTKRGQDVALRCDPISGHVSLYWYRQALGQGPEFLTYFNYEAQQDKSGLPNDRFSAERPEGSISTLTIQRTEQRDSAMYRCASSARTGLSYEQYFGPGTRLTVT.

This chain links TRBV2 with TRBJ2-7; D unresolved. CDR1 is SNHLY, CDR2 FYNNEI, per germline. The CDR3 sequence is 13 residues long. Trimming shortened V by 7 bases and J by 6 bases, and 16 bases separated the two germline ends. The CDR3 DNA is TGTGCCAGCAACGGGTTCCCAGAGCTCGAGCAGTACTTC. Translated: CASNGFPELEQYF.

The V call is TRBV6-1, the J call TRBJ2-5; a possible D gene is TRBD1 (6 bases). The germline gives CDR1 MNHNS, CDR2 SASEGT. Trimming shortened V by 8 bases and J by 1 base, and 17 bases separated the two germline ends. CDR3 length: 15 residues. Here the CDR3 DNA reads TGTGCCAGCGGGCAGGGGACCAGGATCCAAGAGACCCAGTACTTC. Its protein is CASGQGTRIQETQYF.

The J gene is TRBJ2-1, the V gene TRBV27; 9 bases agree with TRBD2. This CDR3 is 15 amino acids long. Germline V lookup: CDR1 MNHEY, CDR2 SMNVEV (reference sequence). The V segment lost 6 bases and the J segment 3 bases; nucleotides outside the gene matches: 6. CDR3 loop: CASRRLAEYYNEQFF. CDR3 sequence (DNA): TGTGCCAGCAGGAGACTAGCGGAGTACTACAATGAGCAGTTCTTC.

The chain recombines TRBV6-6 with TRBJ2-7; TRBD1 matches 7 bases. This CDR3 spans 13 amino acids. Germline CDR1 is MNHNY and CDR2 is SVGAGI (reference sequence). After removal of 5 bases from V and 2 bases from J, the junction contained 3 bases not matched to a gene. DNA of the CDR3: TGTGCCAGCAGTCCGACAGGGACCTACGAGCAGTACTTC. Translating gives CASSPTGTYEQYF.

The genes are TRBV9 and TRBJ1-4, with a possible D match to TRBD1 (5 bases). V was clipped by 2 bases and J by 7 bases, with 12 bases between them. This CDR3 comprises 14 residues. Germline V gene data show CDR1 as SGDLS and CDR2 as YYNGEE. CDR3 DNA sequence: TGTGCCAGCAGCGTCACCTACGGGGGTGAAAAACTGTTTTTT. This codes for CASSVTYGGEKLFF.

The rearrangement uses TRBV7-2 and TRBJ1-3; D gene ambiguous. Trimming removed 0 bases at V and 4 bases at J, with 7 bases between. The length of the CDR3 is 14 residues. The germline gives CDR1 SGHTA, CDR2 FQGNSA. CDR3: CASSLALGGNTIYF. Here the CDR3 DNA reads TGTGCCAGCAGCTTAGCGCTCGGGGGAAACACCATATATTTT.

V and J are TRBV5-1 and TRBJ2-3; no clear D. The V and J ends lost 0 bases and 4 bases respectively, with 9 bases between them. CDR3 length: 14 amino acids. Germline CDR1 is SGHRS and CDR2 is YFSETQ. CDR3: CASSLDPGPDTQYF. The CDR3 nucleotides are TGCGCCAGCAGCTTGGATCCAGGACCAGATACGCAGTATTTT.

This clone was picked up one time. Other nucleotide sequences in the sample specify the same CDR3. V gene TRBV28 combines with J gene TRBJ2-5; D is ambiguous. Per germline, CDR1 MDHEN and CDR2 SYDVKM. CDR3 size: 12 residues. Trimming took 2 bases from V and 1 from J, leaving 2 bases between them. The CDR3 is CASSLAQETQYF. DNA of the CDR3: TGTGCCAGCAGTTTAGCCCAAGAGACCCAGTACTTC.

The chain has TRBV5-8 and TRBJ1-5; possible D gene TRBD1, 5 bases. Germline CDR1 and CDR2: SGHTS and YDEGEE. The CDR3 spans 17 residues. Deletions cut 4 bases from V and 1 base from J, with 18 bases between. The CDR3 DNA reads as TGTGCCAGCAGCAGAAGTGCAGGGTCTCGGAGCAATCAGCCCCAGCATTTT. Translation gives CASSRSAGSRSNQPQHF.

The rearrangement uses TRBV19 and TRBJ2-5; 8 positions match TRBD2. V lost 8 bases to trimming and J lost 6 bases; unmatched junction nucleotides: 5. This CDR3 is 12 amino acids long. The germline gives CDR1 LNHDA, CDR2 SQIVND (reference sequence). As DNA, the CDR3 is TGTGCCAGTTCCAGCGGGGGTAAGACCCAGTACTTC. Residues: CASSSGGKTQYF.

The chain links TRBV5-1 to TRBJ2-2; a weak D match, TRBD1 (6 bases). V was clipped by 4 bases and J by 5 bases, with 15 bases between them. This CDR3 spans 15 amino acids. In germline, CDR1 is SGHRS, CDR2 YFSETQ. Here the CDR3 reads CASSPFRGGTGELFF. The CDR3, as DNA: TGCGCCAGCAGCCCATTTAGAGGGGGTACCGGGGAGCTGTTTTTT. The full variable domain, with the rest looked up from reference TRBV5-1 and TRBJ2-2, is KAGVTQTPRYLIKTRGQQVTLSCSPISGHRSVSWYQQTPGQGLQFLFEYFSETQRNKGNFPGRFSGRQFSNSRSEMNVSTLELGDSALYLCASSPFRGGTGELFFGEGSRLTVL.

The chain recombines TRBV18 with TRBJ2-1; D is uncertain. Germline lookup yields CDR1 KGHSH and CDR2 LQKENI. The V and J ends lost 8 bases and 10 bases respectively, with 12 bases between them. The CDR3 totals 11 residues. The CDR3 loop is CASTEKEEQFF. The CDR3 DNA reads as TGTGCCAGCACAGAAAAGGAGGAGCAGTTCTTC.

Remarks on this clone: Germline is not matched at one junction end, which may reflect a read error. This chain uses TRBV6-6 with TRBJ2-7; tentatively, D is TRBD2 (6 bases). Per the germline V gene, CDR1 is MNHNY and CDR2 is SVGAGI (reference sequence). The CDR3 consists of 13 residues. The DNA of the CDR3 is TGTGCCAGCAGTTACTCGGGAGGTAGCACATCAACCTTC. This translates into CASSYSGGSTSTF.

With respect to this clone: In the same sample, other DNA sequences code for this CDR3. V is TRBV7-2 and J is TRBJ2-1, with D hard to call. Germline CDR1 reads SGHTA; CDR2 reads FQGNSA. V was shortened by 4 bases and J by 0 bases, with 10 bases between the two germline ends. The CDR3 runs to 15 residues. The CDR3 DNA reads TGTGCCAGCAGCTCCCAAACGAGCTCCTACAATGAGCAGTTCTTC. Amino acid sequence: CASSSQTSSYNEQFF.

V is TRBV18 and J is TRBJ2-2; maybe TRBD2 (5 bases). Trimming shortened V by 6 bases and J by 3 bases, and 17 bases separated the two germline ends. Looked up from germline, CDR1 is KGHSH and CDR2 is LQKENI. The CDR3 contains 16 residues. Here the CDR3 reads CASSRGNRTYTGELFF. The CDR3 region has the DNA TGTGCCAGCTCCCGAGGCAACCGGACTTACACCGGGGAGCTGTTTTTT.

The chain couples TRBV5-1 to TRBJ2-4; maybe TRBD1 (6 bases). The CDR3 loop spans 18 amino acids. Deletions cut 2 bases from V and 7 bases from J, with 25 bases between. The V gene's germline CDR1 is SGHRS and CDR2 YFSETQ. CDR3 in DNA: TGCGCCAGCAGCTTTGGACCCCTCCGACAGGCCCGAGGTAACATTCAGTACTTC. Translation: CASSFGPLRQARGNIQYF.

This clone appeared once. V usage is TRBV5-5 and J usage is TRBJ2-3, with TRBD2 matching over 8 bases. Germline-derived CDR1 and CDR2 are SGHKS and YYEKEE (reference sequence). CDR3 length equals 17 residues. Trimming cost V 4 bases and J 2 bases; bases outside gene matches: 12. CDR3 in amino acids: CASSTLPRGRITDTQYF. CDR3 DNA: TGTGCCAGCAGCACCCTCCCGCGCGGGAGGATCACAGATACGCAGTATTTT.

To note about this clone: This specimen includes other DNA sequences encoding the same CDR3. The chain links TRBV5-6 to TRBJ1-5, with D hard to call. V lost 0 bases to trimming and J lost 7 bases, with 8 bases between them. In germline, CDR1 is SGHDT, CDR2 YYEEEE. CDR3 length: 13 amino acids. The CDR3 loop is CASSLDREQPQHF. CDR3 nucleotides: TGTGCCAGCAGCTTGGACAGAGAACAGCCCCAGCATTTT. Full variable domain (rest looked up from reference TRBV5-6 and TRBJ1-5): DAGVTQSPTHLIKTRGQQVTLRCSPKSGHDTVSWYQQALGQGPQFIFQYYEEEERQRGNFPDRFSGHQFPNYSSELNVNALLLGDSALYLCASSLDREQPQHFGDGTRLSIL.

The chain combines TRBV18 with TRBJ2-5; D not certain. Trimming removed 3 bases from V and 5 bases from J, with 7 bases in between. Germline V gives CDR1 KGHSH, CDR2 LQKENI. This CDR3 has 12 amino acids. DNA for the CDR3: TGTGCCAGCTCACCCAATAAGGAGACCCAGTACTTC. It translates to CASSPNKETQYF.